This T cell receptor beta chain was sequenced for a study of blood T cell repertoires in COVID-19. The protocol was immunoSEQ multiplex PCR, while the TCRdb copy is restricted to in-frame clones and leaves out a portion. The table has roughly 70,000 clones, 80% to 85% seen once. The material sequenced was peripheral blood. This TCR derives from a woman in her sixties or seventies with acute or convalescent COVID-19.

The CDR3 sequence: CASSFGAGGFLSTDTQYF. The CDR3 bases are TGTGCCAGCAGCTTCGGAGCGGGGGGGTTTCTTAGCACAGATACGCAGTATTTT. This chain connects TRBV5-6 to TRBJ2-3; 10 bases agree with TRBD2. The CDR3 spans 18 residues. The germline gives CDR1 SGHDT, CDR2 YYEEEE. V shed 2 bases, J shed 0 bases, and the junction held 9 bases outside the gene matches.